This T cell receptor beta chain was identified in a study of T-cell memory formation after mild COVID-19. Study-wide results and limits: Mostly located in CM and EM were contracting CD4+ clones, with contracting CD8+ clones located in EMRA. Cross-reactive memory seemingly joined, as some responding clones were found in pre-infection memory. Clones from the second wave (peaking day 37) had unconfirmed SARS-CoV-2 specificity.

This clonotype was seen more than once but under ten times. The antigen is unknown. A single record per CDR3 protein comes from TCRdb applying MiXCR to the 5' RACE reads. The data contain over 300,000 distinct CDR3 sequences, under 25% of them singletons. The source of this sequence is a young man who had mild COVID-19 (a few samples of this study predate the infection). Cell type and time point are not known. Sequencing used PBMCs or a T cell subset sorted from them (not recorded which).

CDR3 protein: CASRKGPYEQYF. As DNA, the CDR3 is TGCGCCAGCAGAAAGGGCCCCTACGAGCAGTACTTC. The chain has TRBV5-1 and TRBJ2-7; D is ambiguous. The V gene lost 5 bases and the J gene lost 2 bases, with 8 bases spanning the gap. The CDR3 consists of 12 residues. CDR1 is SGHRS, CDR2 YFSETQ, per germline.